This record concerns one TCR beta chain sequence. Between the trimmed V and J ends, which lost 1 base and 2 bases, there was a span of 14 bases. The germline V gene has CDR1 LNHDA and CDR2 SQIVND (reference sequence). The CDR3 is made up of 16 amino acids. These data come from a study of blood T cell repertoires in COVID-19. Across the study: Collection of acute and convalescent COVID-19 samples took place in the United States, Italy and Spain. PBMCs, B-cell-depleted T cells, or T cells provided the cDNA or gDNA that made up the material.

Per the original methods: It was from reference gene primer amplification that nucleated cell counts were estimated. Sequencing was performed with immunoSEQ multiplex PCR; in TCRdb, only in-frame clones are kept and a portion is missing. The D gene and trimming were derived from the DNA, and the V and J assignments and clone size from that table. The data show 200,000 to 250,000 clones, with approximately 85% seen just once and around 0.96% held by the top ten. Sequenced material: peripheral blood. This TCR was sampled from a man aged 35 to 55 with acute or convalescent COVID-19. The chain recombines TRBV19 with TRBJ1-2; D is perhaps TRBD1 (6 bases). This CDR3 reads CASSIAWGQRNYGYTF. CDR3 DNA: TGTGCCAGTAGTATAGCGTGGGGACAACGGAACTATGGCTACACCTTC.